This T cell receptor (beta chain) was found in a study of beta chain features in type 1 diabetes. Expressed TCRB transcripts were sequenced, since all the RNA that had been isolated was reverse transcribed. Data came from immunoSEQ multiplex PCR; TCRdb stores just in-frame clones and leaves some out. This table holds under 95,000 clones, 25% to 35% found once. The CDR3 consists of 16 residues. Germline lookup yields CDR1 SGHRS and CDR2 YFSETQ. Trimming cost V 4 bases and J 7 bases; bases outside gene matches: 14. This clonotype was obtained from a woman aged 18-29 years in good health. This sequence joins TRBV5-1 and TRBJ2-1; TRBD2 matches 7 bases. Sequencing used stem cell memory CD4+ T cells from blood. The CDR3 spells CASSPWRAGDENEQFF. The CDR3 region has the DNA TGCGCCAGCAGCCCTTGGAGGGCGGGAGATGAAAATGAGCAGTTCTTC.